This TCR beta chain was captured in a study of blood T cell repertoires in COVID-19. Study-wide context: The study drew acute and convalescent COVID-19 samples from the United States, Italy and Spain.

With 5 bases clipped from V and 8 bases from J, the junction kept 8 bases outside the gene matches. Germline V CDR1 and CDR2: LNHDA, SQIVND (reference sequence). This CDR3 comprises 14 residues. In the study's own analysis: Reference gene primer amplification yielded estimated nucleated cell counts. The protocol was immunoSEQ multiplex PCR, while the TCRdb copy is restricted to in-frame clones and leaves out a portion. D and trimming come from the DNA, and the V and J calls and clone size come from that table. The sample has under 150,000 clones; 85% are singletons. Sequencing was done on a sample of peripheral blood. The rearrangement uses TRBV19 and TRBJ2-3; 9 bases are shared with TRBD2. The sequence was obtained from a woman aged 55-69 years with COVID-19, enrolled during active disease. CDR3 DNA sequence: TGTGCCAGTAGTTCGGGACTAGCTTTTCGTACGCAGTATTTT. It is translated as CASSSGLAFRTQYF.